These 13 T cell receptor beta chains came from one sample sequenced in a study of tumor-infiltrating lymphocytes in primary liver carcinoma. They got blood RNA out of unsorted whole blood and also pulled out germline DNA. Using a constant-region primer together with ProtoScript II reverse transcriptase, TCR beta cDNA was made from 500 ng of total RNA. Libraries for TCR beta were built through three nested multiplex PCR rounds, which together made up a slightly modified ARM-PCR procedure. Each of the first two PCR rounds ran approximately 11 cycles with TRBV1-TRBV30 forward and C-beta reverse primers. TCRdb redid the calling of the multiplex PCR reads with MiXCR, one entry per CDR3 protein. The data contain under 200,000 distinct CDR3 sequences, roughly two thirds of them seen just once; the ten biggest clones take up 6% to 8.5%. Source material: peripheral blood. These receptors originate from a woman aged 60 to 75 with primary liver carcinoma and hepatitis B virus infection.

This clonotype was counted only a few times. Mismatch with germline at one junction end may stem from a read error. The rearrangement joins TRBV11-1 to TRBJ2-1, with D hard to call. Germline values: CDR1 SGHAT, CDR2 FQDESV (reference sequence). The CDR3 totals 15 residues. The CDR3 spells CASSLGAGPYDEQFF. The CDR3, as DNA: TGTGCCAGTAGCTTAGGAGCTGGGCCCTACGATGAGCAGTTCTTC.

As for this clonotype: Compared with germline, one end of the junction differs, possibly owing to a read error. The CDR3 here is CAISDGGLRTGTQYF. The CDR3 DNA reads TGTGCCATCAGTGATGGCGGGCTTAGAACAGGTACGCAGTATTTT. V is TRBV10-3 and J is TRBJ2-3; D might be TRBD1 or TRBD2, each matching 5 bases. The CDR3 is made up of 15 amino acids. CDR1 and CDR2 from the germline V gene are ENHRY and SYGVKD.

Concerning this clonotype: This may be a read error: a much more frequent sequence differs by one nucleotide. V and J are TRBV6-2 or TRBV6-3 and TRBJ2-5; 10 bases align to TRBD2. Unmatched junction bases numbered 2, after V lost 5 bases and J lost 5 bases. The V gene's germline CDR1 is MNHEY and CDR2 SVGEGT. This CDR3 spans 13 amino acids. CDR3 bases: TGTGCCAGCAGTCGGGGACTAGCGGAGACCCAGTACTTC. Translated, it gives CASSRGLAETQYF.

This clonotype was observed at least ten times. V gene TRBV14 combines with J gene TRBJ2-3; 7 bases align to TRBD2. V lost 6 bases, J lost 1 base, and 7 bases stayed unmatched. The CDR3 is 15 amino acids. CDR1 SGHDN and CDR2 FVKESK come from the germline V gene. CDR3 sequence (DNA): TGTGCCAGCAGACAAACCGGGAGGCGCACAGATACGCAGTATTTT. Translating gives CASRQTGRRTDTQYF.

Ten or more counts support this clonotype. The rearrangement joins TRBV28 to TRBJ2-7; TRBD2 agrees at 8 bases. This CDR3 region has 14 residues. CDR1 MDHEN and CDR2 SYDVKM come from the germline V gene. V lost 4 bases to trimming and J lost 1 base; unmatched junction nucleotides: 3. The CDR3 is CASSYGGVSYEQYF. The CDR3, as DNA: TGTGCCAGCAGTTACGGGGGGGTGTCCTACGAGCAGTACTTC.

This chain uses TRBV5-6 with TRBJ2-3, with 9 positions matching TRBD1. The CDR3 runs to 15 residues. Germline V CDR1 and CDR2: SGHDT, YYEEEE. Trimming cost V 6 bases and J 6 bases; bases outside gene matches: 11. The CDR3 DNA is TGTGCCAGCAACTCTGGGACAGGGAACGGGGATACGCAGTATTTT. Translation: CASNSGTGNGDTQYF.

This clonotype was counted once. As DNA, the CDR3 is TGTGACAGTAGACTCGGGGGTTTGGAAAATGGCTACACCTTC. Residues: CDSRLGGLENGYTF. The V and J genes are TRBV11-2 and TRBJ1-2; a weak D match, TRBD1 (5 bases). Germline CDR1 SGHAT, CDR2 FQNNGV. The CDR3 runs 14 residues.

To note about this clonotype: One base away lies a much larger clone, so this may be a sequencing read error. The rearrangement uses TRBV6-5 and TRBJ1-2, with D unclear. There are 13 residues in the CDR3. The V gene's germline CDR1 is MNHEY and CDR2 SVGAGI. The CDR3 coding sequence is TGTGCCAGCAGTTACGCGGGGAACTATGACTACACCTTC. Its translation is CASSYAGNYDYTF.

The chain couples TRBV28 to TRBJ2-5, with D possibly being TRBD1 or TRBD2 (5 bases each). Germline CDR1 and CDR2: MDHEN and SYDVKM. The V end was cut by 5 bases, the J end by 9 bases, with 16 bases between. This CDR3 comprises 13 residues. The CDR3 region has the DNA TGTGCCAGCAGTCCCCTAGCCCCCAGGGCCCAGTACTTC. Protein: CASSPLAPRAQYF.

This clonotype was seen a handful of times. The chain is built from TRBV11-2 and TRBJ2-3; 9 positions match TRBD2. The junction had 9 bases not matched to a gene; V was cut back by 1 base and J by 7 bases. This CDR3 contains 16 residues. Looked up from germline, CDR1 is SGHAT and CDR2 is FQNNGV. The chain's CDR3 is CASSLGTSGRRYTQYF. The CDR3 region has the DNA TGTGCCAGCAGCTTAGGCACTAGCGGGCGGAGATATACGCAGTATTTT.

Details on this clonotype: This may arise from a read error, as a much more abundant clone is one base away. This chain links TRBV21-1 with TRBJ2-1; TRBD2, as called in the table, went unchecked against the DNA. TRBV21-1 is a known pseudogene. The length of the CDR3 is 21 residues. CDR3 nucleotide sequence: TGTGCCAGCAGCTTCGAGGGGGGCGGACTAGCGGGAGGCCTCCCTGACAATGAGCAGTTCTTC. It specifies CASSFEGGGLAGGLPDNEQFF.

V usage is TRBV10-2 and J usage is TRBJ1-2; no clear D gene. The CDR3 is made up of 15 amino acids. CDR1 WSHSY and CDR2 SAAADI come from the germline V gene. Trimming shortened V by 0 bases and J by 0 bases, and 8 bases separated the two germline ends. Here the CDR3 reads CASSESWGANYGYTF. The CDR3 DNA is TGCGCCAGCAGTGAGTCCTGGGGAGCTAACTATGGCTACACCTTC.

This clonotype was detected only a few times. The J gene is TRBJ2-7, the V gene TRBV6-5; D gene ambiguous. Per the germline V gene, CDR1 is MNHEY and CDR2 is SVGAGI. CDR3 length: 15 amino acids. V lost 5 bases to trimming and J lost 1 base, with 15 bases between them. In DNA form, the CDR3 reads TGTGCCAGCAGTCGTGGACGGTCCACTTCCTACGAGCAGTACTTC. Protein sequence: CASSRGRSTSYEQYF.